These T cell receptor beta chains were read from a single sample in a study of T cells in Graves' hyperthyroidism and ophthalmopathy. TCRdb fed the multiplex PCR reads into MiXCR, producing one record per CDR3 protein. The sample yields fewer than 400,000 distinct CDR3 sequences, roughly 14% seen once. Sequenced input: blood. These TCRs come from a young woman with Graves' hyperthyroidism that later progressed to Graves' ophthalmopathy. Both conserved end residues are part of each CDR3. The D gene is left open where the match is weak. Size values are once, few and many counts, or a class for expanded clones, and some rows have none.

TGTGCCAGTAGTAGCACAATCGGGCGGACAGATACGCAGTATTTT,CASSSTIGRTDTQYF,NA,NA,TRBV19,TRBJ2-3
TGTGCCAGCAGGTCCGGACAGGGGCGAACTGAAGCTTTCTTT,CASRSGQGRTEAFF,TRBD1,once,TRBV28,TRBJ1-1
TGTGCCAGCAGTTACTCGACAGAAATGTCGGCGGGGGCCAACGTCCTGACTTTC,CASSYSTEMSAGANVLTF,NA,NA,TRBV6-2/TRBV6-3,TRBJ2-6
TGTGCCAGCAGTGAATGGATTGGGCAGAACACTGAAGCTTTCTTT,CASSEWIGQNTEAFF,NA,many,TRBV6-1,TRBJ1-1
TGTGCCAGCAGTGCGCGGGAGTGGGCCACCGGGGAGCTGTTTTTT,CASSAREWATGELFF,TRBD2,NA,TRBV6-1,TRBJ2-2
TGTGCCAGCAGCCCCCGGACTAGCGGGATTCTCTCCTACGAGCAGTACTTC,CASSPRTSGILSYEQYF,TRBD2,many,TRBV7-2,TRBJ2-7
TGTGCCAGCAGAACCGGGACAGAGCTTAACTATGGCTACACCTTC,CASRTGTELNYGYTF,TRBD1,many,TRBV6-1,TRBJ1-2
TGCAGTGCTCCACAGGTCCAGGAACCAACTGTGTTCTATGGCTACACCTTC,CSAPQVQEPTVFYGYTF,NA,NA,TRBV20-1,TRBJ1-2
TGTGCCAGCAGTGAAACCCCTAGCGGCCCGTCCACAGATACGCAGTATTTT,CASSETPSGPSTDTQYF,TRBD2,many,TRBV2,TRBJ2-3
TGTGCCAGCAGTTACTCTGACGGTCCCTACGAGCAGTACTTC,CASSYSDGPYEQYF,NA,many,TRBV6-6,TRBJ2-7
TGTGCCAGCAGCCAGTGGACAGGGCCAGGAAACACCATATATTTT,CASSQWTGPGNTIYF,TRBD1,NA,TRBV4-2,TRBJ1-3
TGTGCCAGCAGCTTAGCCCCCTCCGCGGGAGGGGTTGAGCAGTACTTC,CASSLAPSAGGVEQYF,TRBD2,many,TRBV7-6,TRBJ2-7
TGCAGTGCTAGAGAAGGGTCGAGCGGGAGTACTGGGGAGCAGTACTTC,CSAREGSSGSTGEQYF,TRBD2,many,TRBV20-1,TRBJ2-7
TGTGCCAGCAGCTTGGACGGAGGCTCCTATAATTCACCCCTCCACTTT,CASSLDGGSYNSPLHF,NA,many,TRBV13,TRBJ1-6
TGTGCCAGCAGCTATTCCAGCAGTACGGATACGCAGTATTTT,CASSYSSSTDTQYF,NA,NA,TRBV7-2,TRBJ2-3
TGTGCTAGCAGCTTAACTTACACAGATACGCAGTATTTT,CASSLTYTDTQYF,NA,NA,TRBV7-7,TRBJ2-3
TGTGCCAGCAGTTTACCCCTAGCGGGAGTATATACGCAGTATTTT,CASSLPLAGVYTQYF,TRBD2,many,TRBV28,TRBJ2-3
TGTGCCACCAGCAGTAGCGGGAGGGCCCAAGAGACCCAGTACTTC,CATSSSGRAQETQYF,TRBD2,many,TRBV15,TRBJ2-5
TGCAGTGCTAGGGAGTCACCAACACGTACTGAAGCTTTCTTT,CSARESPTRTEAFF,NA,many,TRBV20-1,TRBJ1-1
TGTGCCAGCACAGTAGACATGAACACTGAAGCTTTCTTT,CASTVDMNTEAFF,NA,many,TRBV28,TRBJ1-1
TGTGCCAGCAGCAGTCTAGGGAGGGGGTCCGGCAATGAGCAGTTCTTC,CASSSLGRGSGNEQFF,NA,many,TRBV7-2,TRBJ2-1
TGTGCCAGCAGCCCGACACCGGACAGGGTGTATGGCTACACCTTC,CASSPTPDRVYGYTF,TRBD1,few,TRBV7-9,TRBJ1-2
TGTGCCAGCAGCTTAGTGGCAAGGGAGCAGTTCTTC,CASSLVAREQFF,NA,few,TRBV7-6,TRBJ2-1
TGTGCCAGCACCTACTGGGGATGGGGGAGCTCCTACGAGCAGTACTTC,CASTYWGWGSSYEQYF,NA,once,TRBV5-6,TRBJ2-7
TGTGCCATCACCGGGACAGGTGGCTATGGCTACACCTTC,CAITGTGGYGYTF,TRBD1,many,TRBV10-3,TRBJ1-2
TGTGCCAGCAGTTTATCGGTAACGGGAAACACCATATATTTT,CASSLSVTGNTIYF,NA,NA,TRBV27,TRBJ1-3
TGTGCCAGCAGTTACGGACAGGGCGGGACTGAAGCTTTCTTT,CASSYGQGGTEAFF,TRBD1,many,TRBV6-5,TRBJ1-1
TGTGCCAGCAGCTCGACTGGACTAGCGGGTAACTACAATGAGCAGTTCTTC,CASSSTGLAGNYNEQFF,TRBD2,NA,TRBV7-9,TRBJ2-1
TGTGCCAGCAGGAGGAGGGCCGTGGTGGAGACCCAGTACTTC,CASRRRAVVETQYF,NA,NA,TRBV7-8,TRBJ2-5
TGTGCCAGCAGTTACTCGAGCCCGGACCGCTCCTACGAGCAGTACTTC,CASSYSSPDRSYEQYF,NA,many,TRBV6-2/TRBV6-3,TRBJ2-7
TGTGCCTGGAGTCCACAGGGGATTGACAATCAGCCCCAGCATTTT,CAWSPQGIDNQPQHF,TRBD1,many,TRBV30,TRBJ1-5
TGTGCCAGCAGCTTAGAGGGGACTAGCGGGAGTCGGACTTACAATGAGCAGTTCTTC,CASSLEGTSGSRTYNEQFF,TRBD2,many,TRBV11-3,TRBJ2-1
TGTGCCAGCTCACCTACCCGAGGGGGTGAAAAACTGTTTTTT,CASSPTRGGEKLFF,NA,many,TRBV18,TRBJ1-4
TGTGCCAGCAGGTCGGGGGGGGGACTGAATCAGCCCCAGCATTTT,CASRSGGGLNQPQHF,NA,many,TRBV7-2,TRBJ1-5
TGCAGCGTTCCCCAAGGCACCCACACAGATACGCAGTATTTT,CSVPQGTHTDTQYF,NA,many,TRBV29-1,TRBJ2-3
TGTGCCAGCAGGGCCCGTATGGAGCAGTTCTTC,CASRARMEQFF,NA,many,TRBV2,TRBJ2-1
TGTGCCAGCAGTGAAGGCAGGGAATACGAAAAACTGTTTTTT,CASSEGREYEKLFF,NA,many,TRBV2,TRBJ1-4
TGTGCCAGCAGTCACTCGCAGGGTTACGAGCAGTACTTC,CASSHSQGYEQYF,NA,many,TRBV27,TRBJ2-7
TGCAGCGTCGACGGACTAGCAGTTGGACATACGCAGTATTTT,CSVDGLAVGHTQYF,TRBD2,many,TRBV29-1,TRBJ2-3
TGTGCCAGCAGCCAAGCCCCCTCCAGGGGGCAGTCTGCTGAAGCTTTCTTT,CASSQAPSRGQSAEAFF,TRBD1,few,TRBV3-1,TRBJ1-1
TGCGCCAGCGGCCTTGGGACAGCCACGTACACAGATACGCAGTATTTT,CASGLGTATYTDTQYF,TRBD1,many,TRBV5-1,TRBJ2-3
TGTGCCAGCAGTTTATGGGGGACTAGTCTTATCAATGAGCAGTTCTTC,CASSLWGTSLINEQFF,TRBD2,many,TRBV27,TRBJ2-1
TGCAGTGCTAGAGATCAGGGTATTATAGCTGAAGCTTTCTTT,CSARDQGIIAEAFF,NA,many,TRBV20-1,TRBJ1-1
TGCGCCAGCAGCGCAACGGGCTCCTACAATGAGCAGTTCTTC,CASSATGSYNEQFF,NA,NA,TRBV4-1,TRBJ2-1
TGCGCCAGCAGCCGGATACAGGTAAACGGCTACGAGCAGTACTTC,CASSRIQVNGYEQYF,NA,many,TRBV4-1,TRBJ2-7
TGTGCCAGCAGCTATTTGGGGGAGCAGTACTTC,CASSYLGEQYF,NA,NA,TRBV27,TRBJ2-7
TGCAGTGCGCGTGAGGGGGTGAAGGGCCAGCCCCAGCATTTT,CSAREGVKGQPQHF,NA,many,TRBV20-1,TRBJ1-5
TGCAGTGCGGCGGGGCAGAATAATTCACCCCTCCACTTT,CSAAGQNNSPLHF,NA,NA,TRBV20-1,TRBJ1-6
TGTGCCAGCATGGCGGGACAGGGCCCGTATGGCTACACCTTC,CASMAGQGPYGYTF,TRBD1,many,TRBV2,TRBJ1-2
TGTGCCAGCAGTGAAGTTTCGTTATCGAACACCGGGGAGCTGTTTTTT,CASSEVSLSNTGELFF,NA,few,TRBV6-1,TRBJ2-2
TGCAGTGCTTACCCCGGGACTAGCGGGAGCCCCGGGCAGTTCTTC,CSAYPGTSGSPGQFF,TRBD2,NA,TRBV20-1,TRBJ2-1
TGTGCCAGCAAACCCCAGGGGGCTGACTATGGCTACACCTTC,CASKPQGADYGYTF,TRBD1,many,TRBV28,TRBJ1-2
TGTGCCACCAGTGATTTGGCCACAAGGACACAGTATTTT,CATSDLATRTQYF,NA,few,TRBV24-1,TRBJ2-3
TGTGCCTGGAGTCGTAAAGGACATTACACTGAAGCTTTCTTT,CAWSRKGHYTEAFF,NA,many,TRBV30,TRBJ1-1
TGTGCCAGTAGTTCGGGACAGCTAATCATGAACACTGAAGCTTTCTTT,CASSSGQLIMNTEAFF,TRBD1,NA,TRBV19,TRBJ1-1
TGTGCCAGCAGTCCTTCTAGCGGGAGGCTTCGGTGGGATGAGCAGTTCTTC,CASSPSSGRLRWDEQFF,TRBD2,many,TRBV28,TRBJ2-1
TGTGCCATCAGTGAGGATCCGGCTCAGAAGACCCAGTACTTC,CAISEDPAQKTQYF,NA,NA,TRBV10-3,TRBJ2-5
TGCGCCAGCAGCTTGGCGGGGGGGCTGAACACTGAAGCTTTCTTT,CASSLAGGLNTEAFF,NA,many,TRBV5-1,TRBJ1-1